The subject of this entry is one T cell receptor beta chain. Antigen: not known. The sequenced fragment ends 3 residues before the CDR3 boundary, so the rest is inferred from the germline J gene. This record comes from a study of T cells in women clearing cervical HPV infection. Study results and limitations: It is unknown whether associations predate infection; no effector/memory or HPV-specific sorting.

The CDR3 has 15 amino acids. The germline CDR1 and CDR2 sequences are KGHSH and LQKENI. Method: immunoSEQ multiplex PCR; TCRdb's copy keeps in-frame clones and lacks some. The sample has fewer than 50,000 clones. Material for sequencing was blood buffy coat. This clonotype originated in a woman between 18 and 69 years old with a cervical HPV16 infection that either progressed to CIN3+ or cleared (not recorded which). The chain combines TRBV18 with TRBJ1-4; weak D call: TRBD1 (5 bases). Partial CDR3 DNA: TGTGCCAGCTCACCACCTGACAGCTATAATTCACCA. As protein: CASSPPDSYNSP. The entire CDR3 protein is CASSPPDSYNSPLFF.